The 17 T cell receptor beta chains reported below all come from one sample, sequenced in a study of OX40 agonist ivuxolimab in advanced cancers. Profiling relied on immunoSEQ multiplex PCR, and the TCRdb table lists in-frame clones only, not all of them. This table has around 30,000 clones, roughly four fifths appearing once. The specimen was CD4+ or CD8+ T cells sorted from blood, collected in a trial of the OX40 agonist ivuxolimab. The receptors here all came from an adult with an advanced solid tumor such as melanoma, head and neck, liver or kidney cancer.

The chain combines TRBV6-5 with TRBJ1-2; no clear D gene. The V end was cut by 3 bases, the J end by 3 bases, with 8 bases between. CDR3 length equals 13 residues. The germline CDR1 and CDR2 sequences are MNHEY and SVGAGI. As DNA, the CDR3 is TGTGCCAGCAGTTATTTCTCGGACTATGGCTACACCTTC. Encoded protein: CASSYFSDYGYTF.

CDR3 nucleotide sequence: TGTGCCAGCAGTCAGGGGGAGGTGGGCTCCTACGAGCAGTACTTC. Encoded protein: CASSQGEVGSYEQYF. V is TRBV7-2 and J is TRBJ2-7; maybe TRBD1 (7 bases). The germline CDR1 and CDR2 sequences are SGHTA and FQGNSA. V lost 6 bases to trimming and J lost 0 bases, with 15 bases between them. This CDR3 spans 15 amino acids.

This clone was picked up a small number of times. The J gene is TRBJ1-1, the V gene TRBV20-1; D might be TRBD1 (6 bases). Germline V gene lookup returns CDR1 DFQATT and CDR2 SNEGSKA (reference sequence). This CDR3 region has 11 residues. The V and J ends lost 7 bases and 7 bases respectively, with 13 bases between them. The CDR3 DNA reads TGCAGTGGGAGGGGGTTTGTTGAAGCTTTCTTT. Translated, it gives CSGRGFVEAFF.

The chain recombines TRBV5-1 with TRBJ2-1; D uncertain. Between the trimmed V and J ends, which lost 0 bases and 9 bases, there was a span of 4 bases. The CDR3 is 11 amino acids. The V gene's germline CDR1 is SGHRS and CDR2 YFSETQ. This chain's CDR3 is CASSLVGEQFF. CDR3 bases: TGCGCCAGCAGCTTGGTTGGTGAGCAGTTCTTC.

This clone was recorded a few times. The J gene is TRBJ1-5, the V gene TRBV15; TRBD1 is a possible D gene (5 bases). CDR1 is LNHNV, CDR2 YYDKDF, per germline (reference sequence). The CDR3 is 15 amino acids. Trimming cost V 0 bases and J 1 base, with 7 bases left between them. The CDR3 here is CATSRDGDSNQPQHF. In nucleotides, the CDR3 is TGTGCCACCAGCAGAGATGGGGACAGCAATCAGCCCCAGCATTTT.

The J gene is TRBJ2-5, the V gene TRBV19; no clear D. Germline CDR1 LNHDA, CDR2 SQIVND (reference sequence). V lost 1 base, J lost 2 bases, and 5 bases lay in between. CDR3 size: 13 residues. CDR3 in amino acids: CASSIAGQETQYF. The DNA of the CDR3 is TGTGCCAGTAGTATAGCTGGACAAGAGACCCAGTACTTC. The full variable domain, in which reference TRBV19 and TRBJ2-5 provide the parts outside the CDR3, is DGGITQSPKYLFRKEGQNVTLSCEQNLNHDAMYWYRQDPGQGLRLIYYSQIVNDFQKGDIAEGYSVSREKKESFPLTVTSAQKNPTAFYLCASSIAGQETQYFGPGTRLLVL.

The chain combines TRBV15 with TRBJ2-3; possibly TRBD1 for D (6 bases). Germline V lookup: CDR1 LNHNV, CDR2 YYDKDF (reference sequence). Trimming removed 2 bases from V and 4 bases from J, with 16 bases in between. The CDR3 runs 16 residues. The CDR3 here is CATSRPTGTPADTQYF. In nucleotides, the CDR3 is TGTGCCACCAGCAGACCAACCGGGACACCTGCAGATACGCAGTATTTT.

V is TRBV19 and J is TRBJ2-3, with 11 nucleotides matching TRBD2. Germline trimming cut 5 bases from V and 4 bases from J; bases unmatched to any gene: 11. There are 17 residues in the CDR3. Germline V gene sequence: CDR1 LNHDA, CDR2 SQIVND (reference sequence). The CDR3, as DNA: TGTGCCAGTAGTCCTCAACCGACTAGCGGGAATGCAGATACGCAGTATTTT. Translating it yields CASSPQPTSGNADTQYF.

In this sample, this clone turned up a few times. The J gene is TRBJ2-5, the V gene TRBV7-3; D ambiguous. CDR1 is SGHTA, CDR2 FQGTGA, per germline. Trimming removed 4 bases from V and 1 base from J, with 4 bases in between. The length of the CDR3 is 12 residues. CDR3 coding DNA: TGTGCCAGCAGCTCGACCCAAGAGACCCAGTACTTC. Its protein product is CASSSTQETQYF.

The rearrangement links TRBV9 to TRBJ1-3, with D maybe TRBD1 (5 bases). The germline CDR1 and CDR2 sequences are SGDLS and YYNGEE. Trimming cost V 4 bases and J 3 bases, with 17 bases left between them. The CDR3 is made up of 16 amino acids. For the CDR3, the DNA is TGTGCCAGCAGCAGATATGGGGAGGGGCTTGGAAACACCATATATTTT. Encoded protein: CASSRYGEGLGNTIYF.

This chain joins TRBV4-1 and TRBJ1-1; 8 bases map to TRBD1. The CDR3 is 16 amino acids. V trimming: 0 bases; J trimming: 3 bases; junction bases outside the gene matches: 6. The germline V gene has CDR1 MGHRA and CDR2 YSYEKL. CDR3 nucleotide sequence: TGCGCCAGCAGCCAAGAACCTGCAGGGGGCTACACTGAAGCTTTCTTT. Translating it yields CASSQEPAGGYTEAFF.

V gene TRBV6-5 combines with J gene TRBJ2-2; D possibly corresponds to TRBD1 (6 bases). This CDR3 is built from 15 residues. Per the germline V gene, CDR1 is MNHEY and CDR2 is SVGAGI. V dropped 6 bases and J dropped 5 bases, with 16 bases sitting between them. CDR3 protein: CASSRDTISTGELFF. Written as DNA, the CDR3 is TGTGCCAGCAGCAGGGACACAATTAGTACCGGGGAGCTGTTTTTT.

This clone is medium-sized (0.01 to 0.1%) within its sample. This chain uses TRBV11-2 with TRBJ1-5; possible D gene TRBD1, 6 bases. In germline, CDR1 is SGHAT, CDR2 FQNNGV. The CDR3 extends over 15 amino acids. Trimming took 1 base from V and 2 from J, leaving 9 bases between them. The DNA of the CDR3 is TGTGCCAGCAGCTTAGTAGGGGGTGGCAATCAGCCCCAGCATTTT. This encodes CASSLVGGGNQPQHF.

The chain couples TRBV5-5 to TRBJ1-1; unclear D gene. The CDR3 is 14 residues long. The germline V gene encodes CDR1 SGHKS and CDR2 YYEKEE (reference sequence). Trimming took 1 base from V and 3 from J, leaving 10 bases between them. CDR3 bases: TGTGCCAGCAGCTTGAGGGTGGGAGACACTGAAGCTTTCTTT. As protein: CASSLRVGDTEAFF.

CDR3 in DNA: TGTGCCAGTACGCCAGTCTCTGGAAACACCATATATTTT. Translation gives CASTPVSGNTIYF. The chain has TRBV19 and TRBJ1-3; D is undetermined. The germline V gene encodes CDR1 LNHDA and CDR2 SQIVND (reference sequence). V was clipped by 7 bases and J by 0 bases, with 7 bases between them. The CDR3 totals 13 residues.

The genes are TRBV6-1 and TRBJ1-6; D is unclear. The V gene's germline CDR1 is MNHNS and CDR2 SASEGT. V was shortened by 6 bases and J by 8 bases, with 14 bases between the two germline ends. The CDR3 is 14 residues long. CDR3 nucleotide sequence: TGTGCCAGCAGGTTGGACGCAGCCCATTCACCCCTCCACTTT. As protein: CASRLDAAHSPLHF.

V is TRBV2 and J is TRBJ1-2; 7 positions agree with TRBD1. The germline V gene encodes CDR1 SNHLY and CDR2 FYNNEI. V gave up 3 bases and J gave up 0 bases; unmatched junction bases: 4. CDR3 size: 15 residues. CDR3 in DNA: TGTGCCAGCAGTGAGGACAGGACAGCTAACTATGGCTACACCTTC. Translation: CASSEDRTANYGYTF.